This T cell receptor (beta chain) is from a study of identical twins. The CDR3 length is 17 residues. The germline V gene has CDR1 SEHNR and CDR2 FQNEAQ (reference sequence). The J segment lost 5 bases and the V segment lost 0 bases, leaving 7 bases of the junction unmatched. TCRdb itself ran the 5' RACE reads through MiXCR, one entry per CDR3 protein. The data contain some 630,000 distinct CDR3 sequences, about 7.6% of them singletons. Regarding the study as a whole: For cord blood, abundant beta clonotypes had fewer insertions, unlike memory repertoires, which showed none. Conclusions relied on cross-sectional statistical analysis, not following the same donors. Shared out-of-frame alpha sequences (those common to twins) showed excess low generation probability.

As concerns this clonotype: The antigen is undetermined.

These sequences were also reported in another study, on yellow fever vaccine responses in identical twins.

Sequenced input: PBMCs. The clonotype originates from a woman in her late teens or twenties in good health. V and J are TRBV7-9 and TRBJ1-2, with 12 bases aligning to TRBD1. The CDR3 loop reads CASSLAFGTGGKYGYTF. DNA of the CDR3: TGTGCCAGCAGCTTAGCGTTTGGGACAGGGGGCAAGTATGGCTACACCTTC.